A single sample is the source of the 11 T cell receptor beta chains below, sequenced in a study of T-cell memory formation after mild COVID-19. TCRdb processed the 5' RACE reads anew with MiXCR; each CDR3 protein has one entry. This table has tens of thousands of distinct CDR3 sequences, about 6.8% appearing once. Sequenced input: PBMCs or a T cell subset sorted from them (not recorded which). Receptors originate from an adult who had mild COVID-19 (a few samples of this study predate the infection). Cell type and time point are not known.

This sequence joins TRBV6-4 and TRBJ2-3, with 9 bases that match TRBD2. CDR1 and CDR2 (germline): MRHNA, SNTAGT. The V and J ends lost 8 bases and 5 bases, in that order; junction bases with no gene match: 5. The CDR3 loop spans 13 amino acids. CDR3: CASGGGDRDTQYF. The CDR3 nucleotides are TGTGCCAGCGGCGGGGGGGACCGAGATACGCAGTATTTT.

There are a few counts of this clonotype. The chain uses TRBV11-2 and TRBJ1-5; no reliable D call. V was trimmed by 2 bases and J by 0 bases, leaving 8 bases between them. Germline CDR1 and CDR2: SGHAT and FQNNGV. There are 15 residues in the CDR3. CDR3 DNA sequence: TGTGCCAGCAGCTTAAATTTCCTTAGCAATCAGCCCCAGCATTTT. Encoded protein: CASSLNFLSNQPQHF.

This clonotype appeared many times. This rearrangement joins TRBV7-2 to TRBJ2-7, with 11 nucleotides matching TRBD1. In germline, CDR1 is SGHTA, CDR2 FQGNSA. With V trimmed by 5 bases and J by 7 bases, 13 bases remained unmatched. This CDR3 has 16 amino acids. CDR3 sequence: CASSPSGTGGLGEQYF. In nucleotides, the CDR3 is TGTGCCAGCAGCCCCTCCGGGACAGGGGGTCTGGGAGAGCAGTACTTC. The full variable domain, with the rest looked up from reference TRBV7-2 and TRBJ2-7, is GAGVSQSPSNKVTEKGKDVELRCDPISGHTALYWYRQSLGQGLEFLIYFQGNSAPDKSGLPSDRFSAERTGGSVSTLTIQRTQQEDSAVYLCASSPSGTGGLGEQYFGPGTRLTVT.

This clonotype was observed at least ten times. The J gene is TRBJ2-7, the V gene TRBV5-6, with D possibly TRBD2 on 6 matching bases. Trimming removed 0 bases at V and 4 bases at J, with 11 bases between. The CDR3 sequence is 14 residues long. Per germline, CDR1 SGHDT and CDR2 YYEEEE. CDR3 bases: TGTGCCAGCAGCTTGGGACTAGTTCGATACGAGCAGTACTTC. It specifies CASSLGLVRYEQYF. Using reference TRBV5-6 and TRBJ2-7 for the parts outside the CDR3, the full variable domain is DAGVTQSPTHLIKTRGQQVTLRCSPKSGHDTVSWYQQALGQGPQFIFQYYEEEERQRGNFPDRFSGHQFPNYSSELNVNALLLGDSALYLCASSLGLVRYEQYFGPGTRLTVT.

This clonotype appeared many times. The CDR3 region is CASSLAGGSETQYF. In DNA form, the CDR3 reads TGTGCCAGCAGTTTGGCGGGAGGCTCAGAGACCCAGTACTTC. This chain joins TRBV12-3 or TRBV12-4 and TRBJ2-5; 8 bases map to TRBD2. Trimming at V came to 3 bases and at J to 4 bases, leaving 4 bases not matched to a gene. The length of the CDR3 is 14 residues.

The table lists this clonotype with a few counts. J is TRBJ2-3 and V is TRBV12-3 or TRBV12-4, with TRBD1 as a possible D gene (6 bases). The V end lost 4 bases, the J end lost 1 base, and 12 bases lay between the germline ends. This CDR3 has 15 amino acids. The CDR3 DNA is TGTGCCAGCAGTTCAGGGGTCCCTGGCACAGATACGCAGTATTTT. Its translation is CASSSGVPGTDTQYF.

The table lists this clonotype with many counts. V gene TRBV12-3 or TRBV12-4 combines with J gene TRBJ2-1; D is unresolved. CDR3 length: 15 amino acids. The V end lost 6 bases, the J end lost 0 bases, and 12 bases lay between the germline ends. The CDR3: CASSLWGSSYNEQFF. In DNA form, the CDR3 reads TGTGCCAGCAGCCTCTGGGGTAGCTCCTACAATGAGCAGTTCTTC.

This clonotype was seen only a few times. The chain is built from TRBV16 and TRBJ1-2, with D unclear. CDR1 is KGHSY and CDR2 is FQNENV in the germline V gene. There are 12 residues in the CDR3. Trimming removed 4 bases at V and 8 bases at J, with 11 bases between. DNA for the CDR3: TGTGCCAGCAGCCCCTGGTCGGGCGGCTACACCTTC. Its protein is CASSPWSGGYTF.

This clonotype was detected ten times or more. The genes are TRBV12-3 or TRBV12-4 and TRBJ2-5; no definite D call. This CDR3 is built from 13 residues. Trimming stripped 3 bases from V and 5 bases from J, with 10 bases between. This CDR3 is CASSFGYRETQYF. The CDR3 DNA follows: TGTGCCAGCAGTTTTGGCTACCGGGAGACCCAGTACTTC.

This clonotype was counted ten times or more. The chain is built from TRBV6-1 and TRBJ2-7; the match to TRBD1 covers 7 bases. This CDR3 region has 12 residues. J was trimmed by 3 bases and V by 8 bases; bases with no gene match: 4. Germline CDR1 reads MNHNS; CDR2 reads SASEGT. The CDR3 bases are TGTGCCAGCCGACAGGGAGACTACGAGCAGTACTTC. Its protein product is CASRQGDYEQYF.

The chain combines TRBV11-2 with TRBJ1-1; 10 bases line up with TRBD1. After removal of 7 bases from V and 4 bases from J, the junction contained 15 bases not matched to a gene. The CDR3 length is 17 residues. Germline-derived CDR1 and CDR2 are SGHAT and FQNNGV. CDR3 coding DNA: TGTGCCAGCAACCTTATGACAGGGGGCGTATCGGCCACTGAAGCTTTCTTT. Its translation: CASNLMTGGVSATEAFF.